These 10 T cell receptor beta chains came from one sample sequenced in a study of blood T cell repertoires in COVID-19. Assay: immunoSEQ multiplex PCR; the TCRdb copy retains only in-frame clones and omits some. The sample records more than 150,000 clones, 70% to 90% being singletons. The sample consisted of peripheral blood. The origin of the receptors is a man between 18 and 29 years old with acute or convalescent COVID-19.

V gene TRBV6-1 combines with J gene TRBJ1-6, with 7 bases that match TRBD1. CDR1 is MNHNS and CDR2 is SASEGT in the germline V gene. V was pared by 0 bases and J by 10 bases, with 18 bases of the junction left unmatched. There are 19 residues in the CDR3. DNA of the CDR3: TGTGCCAGCAGTGAAGCCAGGGGGACAGCGACCCATCCTAGGTCACCCCTCCACTTT. It is translated as CASSEARGTATHPRSPLHF.

V gene TRBV5-4 combines with J gene TRBJ1-2, with 7 positions matching TRBD1. Germline trimming cut 0 bases from V and 4 bases from J; bases unmatched to any gene: 6. The CDR3 runs to 15 residues. The germline CDR1 and CDR2 sequences are SGHNT and YYREEE (reference sequence). CDR3 DNA: TGTGCCAGCAGCTTGGAGAAGAACAGGGGCTATGGCTACACCTTC. It yields the protein CASSLEKNRGYGYTF. The variable domain in full, with the rest retrieved from reference TRBV5-4 and TRBJ1-2, is ETGVTQSPTHLIKTRGQQVTLRCSSQSGHNTVSWYQQALGQGPQFIFQYYREEENGRGNFPPRFSGLQFPNYSSELNVNALELDDSALYLCASSLEKNRGYGYTFGSGTRLTVV.

The chain is built from TRBV9 and TRBJ2-1, with TRBD2 matching 10 bases. The CDR3 runs to 17 residues. The V gene's germline CDR1 is SGDLS and CDR2 YYNGEE. With 4 bases clipped from V and 4 bases from J, the junction kept 11 bases outside the gene matches. CDR3 nucleotide sequence: TGTGCCAGCAGCAAAGTGGGTAGCGGGGGGTCGTACAATGAGCAGTTCTTC. Translated, it gives CASSKVGSGGSYNEQFF.

The J gene is TRBJ1-2, the V gene TRBV5-4, with 11 bases that match TRBD1. The CDR3 length is 15 residues. Germline assignment: CDR1 SGHNT and CDR2 YYREEE (reference sequence). J was trimmed by 7 bases and V by 1 base; bases with no gene match: 6. The CDR3 region is CASSLSGQGAGGYTF. The CDR3 DNA is TGTGCCAGCAGCTTGTCCGGACAGGGGGCGGGTGGCTACACCTTC.

The rearrangement joins TRBV30 to TRBJ2-7; 7 bases are shared with TRBD1. Germline V gene data show CDR1 as GTSNPN and CDR2 as SVGIG (reference sequence). This CDR3 region has 13 residues. Germline trimming cut 2 bases from V and 3 bases from J; bases unmatched to any gene: 4. CDR3 region: CAWSTGQNYEQYF. CDR3 sequence (DNA): TGTGCCTGGAGTACGGGACAGAACTACGAGCAGTACTTC.

This clone appeared a few times. The chain employs TRBV30 and TRBJ1-1; D is unresolved. The CDR3 contains 12 residues. CDR1 and CDR2 (germline): GTSNPN, SVGIG (reference sequence). Trimming left V 6 bases short and J 1 base short, with 9 bases between. For the CDR3, the DNA is TGTGCCTGCGGGAAGGGGAACACTGAAGCTTTCTTT. It encodes CACGKGNTEAFF.

In DNA, the CDR3 is TGTGCCATCAGTGAACAGGCCAGCTCCTACGAGCAGTACGTC. Translated: CAISEQASSYEQYV. V and J are TRBV10-3 and TRBJ2-7, with a weak D call TRBD1 (5 bases). This CDR3 is 14 amino acids long. Per the germline V gene, CDR1 is ENHRY and CDR2 is SYGVKD. V lost 3 bases and J lost 0, with 9 bases in between.

This clone was recorded once. The chain uses TRBV19 and TRBJ2-5; 10 bases fit TRBD1. The CDR3 runs to 14 residues. The germline V gene has CDR1 LNHDA and CDR2 SQIVND (reference sequence). Trimming cost V 6 bases and J 4 bases; bases outside gene matches: 5. The CDR3 DNA reads as TGTGCCAGTAGGGGGACAGGGGCGGGAGAGACCCAGTACTTC. Encoded protein: CASRGTGAGETQYF.

This chain links TRBV7-9 with TRBJ2-1; 10 nucleotides align to TRBD1. Germline-derived CDR1 and CDR2 are SEHNR and FQNEAQ (reference sequence). The CDR3 has 16 amino acids. V was pared by 1 base and J by 1 base, with 1 base of the junction left unmatched. CDR3 DNA: TGTGCCAGCAGCTTAGGGACAGGGGGTTCCTACAATGAGCAGTTCTTC. It translates to CASSLGTGGSYNEQFF.

V usage is TRBV11-2 and J usage is TRBJ1-2; 10 bases agree with TRBD1. The germline gives CDR1 SGHAT, CDR2 FQNNGV. The CDR3 totals 15 residues. Trimming at V came to 1 base and at J to 7 bases, leaving 6 bases not matched to a gene. CDR3 nucleotides: TGTGCCAGCAGCTTAGTGACAGGGGGCGCAGGTGGCTACACCTTC. Encoded protein: CASSLVTGGAGGYTF.